A selection of T cell receptor beta chains follows, all from one sample in a study of blood T cell repertoires in COVID-19. TCRdb's copy holds only in-frame clones and misses some; the assay was immunoSEQ multiplex PCR. This sample has tens of thousands of clones, with roughly four fifths found just once. Sequenced sample: peripheral blood. The receptor set was obtained from a man aged 55 to 70 with acute or convalescent COVID-19. Both conserved end residues are part of each CDR3. D genes are given only for firm matches. Size tells how often a clone was seen (once, few, many) or the class of an expanded clone, and some rows leave it out.

d_call	clone_size	v_call	j_call	cdr3_aa	cdr3_nt
TRBD2	.	TRBV5-4	TRBJ2-3	CASSLRLAGPSTDTQYF	TGTGCCAGCAGCCTCCGACTAGCGGGCCCTAGCACAGATACGCAGTATTTT
.	.	TRBV5-1	TRBJ2-7	CASSLPAQSGSYEQYF	TGCGCCAGCAGCCTCCCCGCCCAATCCGGCTCCTACGAGCAGTACTTC
.	.	TRBV19	TRBJ1-5	CASSSGQWGNQPQHF	TGTGCCAGTAGTTCCGGACAGTGGGGCAATCAGCCCCAGCATTTT
.	.	TRBV9	TRBJ2-4	CASSVEPGTQTQYF	TGTGCCAGCAGCGTCGAGCCGGGAACCCAAACCCAGTACTTC
TRBD1	.	TRBV5-1	TRBJ2-5	CASTPTRGNQETQYF	TGCGCCAGCACCCCAACCAGGGGGAACCAAGAGACCCAGTACTTC
TRBD1	.	TRBV7-2	TRBJ2-1	CASQQGAFEQFF	TGTGCCAGTCAACAGGGGGCTTTTGAGCAGTTCTTC
.	.	TRBV27	TRBJ1-5	CASTKNYQSGRFDQPQHF	TGTGCCAGCACCAAAAACTATCAATCGGGGAGGTTTGATCAGCCCCAGCATTTT
.	.	TRBV3-1/TRBV3-2	TRBJ2-2	CASSLTRGTGELFF	TGTGCCAGCAGCCTTACCAGGGGAACCGGGGAGCTGTTTTTT
TRBD1	.	TRBV9	TRBJ2-7	CASSVGDRSYEQYF	TGTGCCAGCAGCGTGGGGGACAGGTCCTACGAGCAGTACTTC
.	.	TRBV7-3	TRBJ1-6	CASSEGGLNSPLHF	TGTGCCAGCAGCGAAGGCGGCCTTAATTCACCCCTCCACTTT
TRBD1	.	TRBV28	TRBJ1-1	CAIATDRGNTEAFF	TGTGCCATCGCTACCGACAGGGGGAACACTGAAGCTTTCTTT
.	.	TRBV18	TRBJ1-2	CASSPPTDAYGYTF	TGTGCCAGCTCACCACCGACTGACGCTTATGGCTACACCTTC
.	.	TRBV7-2	TRBJ1-1	CASSFPHLNTEAFF	TGTGCCAGCAGCTTCCCCCATCTGAACACTGAAGCTTTCTTT
TRBD2	.	TRBV4-2	TRBJ2-3	CASSPLAGVPDTQYF	TGTGCCAGCAGCCCGCTAGCGGGGGTCCCAGATACGCAGTATTTT
TRBD1	.	TRBV28	TRBJ1-4	CASLPGQRNEKLFF	TGTGCCAGTCTCCCGGGACAGCGCAATGAAAAACTGTTTTTT
.	few	TRBV11-2	TRBJ2-7	CASSLSLRGQYF	TGTGCCAGCAGCTTATCCCTACGAGGGCAGTACTTC
.	.	TRBV21-1	TRBJ2-7	CASSTPGQEFYEQYF	TGTGCCAGCAGCACCCCGGGACAGGAATTCTACGAGCAGTACTTC
TRBD1	.	TRBV6-2/TRBV6-3	TRBJ1-1	CASSFRTGRTEAFF	TGTGCCAGCAGTTTCCGGACAGGGCGGACTGAAGCTTTCTTT
TRBD2	.	TRBV24-1	TRBJ2-1	CATSDPRTSGRYNEQFF	TGTGCCACCAGTGACCCCCGGACTAGCGGGAGATACAATGAGCAGTTCTTC
.	once	TRBV12-5	TRBJ1-1	CASGFDREAFF	TGTGCTAGTGGTTTCGACAGGGAAGCTTTCTTT
.	.	TRBV28	TRBJ2-7	CASNTMSYEQYF	TGTGCCAGCAATACAATGTCCTACGAGCAGTACTTC
TRBD1	.	TRBV10-1	TRBJ1-6	CASSEYRGTGSPLHF	TGCGCCAGCAGTGAGTACAGGGGTACAGGTTCACCCCTCCACTTT
TRBD1	.	TRBV6-1	TRBJ1-1	CASSEQGGTEAFF	TGTGCCAGCAGTGAACAGGGGGGCACTGAAGCTTTCTTT
TRBD1	.	TRBV6-5	TRBJ1-5	CASRMDRNNQPQHF	TGTGCCAGCAGGATGGACAGGAACAATCAGCCCCAGCATTTT
TRBD1	.	TRBV19	TRBJ1-5	CASRTRGLTNQPQHF	TGTGCCAGTAGAACTAGGGGGCTAACAAATCAGCCCCAGCATTTT
.	.	TRBV7-2	TRBJ1-4	CASSPSPGEGKLFF	TGTGCCAGCAGCCCGTCTCCGGGTGAAGGAAAACTGTTTTTT
.	.	TRBV5-8	TRBJ1-5	CASSLASGSASNQPQHF	TGTGCCAGCAGCTTGGCTAGTGGAAGTGCGAGCAATCAGCCCCAGCATTTT
.	.	TRBV20-1	TRBJ2-2	CSASHGVNGELFF	TGCAGTGCTAGTCACGGGGTTAACGGGGAGCTGTTTTTT
.	.	TRBV5-8	TRBJ1-1	CASSPGRGGGYMDEAFF	TGTGCCAGCAGCCCAGGGAGGGGAGGGGGGTACATGGATGAAGCTTTCTTT
.	.	TRBV27	TRBJ1-6	CASSFRGSPLHF	TGTGCCAGCAGTTTTAGAGGGTCACCCCTCCACTTT
TRBD2	.	TRBV30	TRBJ2-1	CAWSVAGGAYNEQFF	TGTGCCTGGAGTGTAGCGGGGGGGGCCTACAATGAGCAGTTCTTC
.	.	TRBV10-3	TRBJ2-3	CAIGRGWGTDTQYF	TGTGCCATCGGAAGGGGGTGGGGCACAGATACGCAGTATTTT